This T cell receptor beta chain originates from a study of blood T cell repertoires in COVID-19. In the original processing: The assay estimated nucleated cells by amplifying reference gene primers. The repertoire was sequenced with immunoSEQ multiplex PCR; TCRdb's copy has only in-frame clones and lacks some. From that table come the V and J calls and clone size; the DNA was used to work out D and trimming. The sample shows about 330,000 clones, approximately 85% of them seen only once. This CDR3 contains 16 residues. Germline V lookup: CDR1 LGHNT, CDR2 FRNRAP. With 4 bases clipped from V and 10 bases from J, the junction kept 14 bases outside the gene matches.

The origin of this receptor is a human donor in a cohort sampled during active COVID-19. V usage is TRBV12-5 and J usage is TRBJ2-1, with TRBD2 matching over 9 bases. The sample was peripheral blood. The CDR3 sequence is CASGSSSSGVWAEQFF. Written as DNA, the CDR3 is TGTGCTAGTGGTTCCTCATCTAGCGGGGTGTGGGCCGAGCAGTTCTTC.